This T cell receptor beta chain was recorded in a study of blood T cell repertoires in COVID-19. Across the whole study: Nucleic acid was either cDNA or gDNA, and it came from T cells, B-cell-depleted T cells, or PBMCs.

Using immunoSEQ multiplex PCR, the repertoire was profiled, and TCRdb retains in-frame clones only, with some absent. The data show 64,000 or so clones, with approximately 86% seen just once and less than 1.5% held by the top ten. Germline V gives CDR1 SEHNR, CDR2 FQNEAQ (reference sequence). CDR3 size: 13 residues. V was pared by 5 bases and J by 8 bases, with 15 bases between. The rearrangement links TRBV7-9 to TRBJ1-1, with D possibly TRBD1 on 5 matching bases. The specimen was peripheral blood. The clonotype originates from a man in his forties or fifties with acute or convalescent COVID-19. CDR3 protein: CASSMVVGQEAFF. The CDR3 bases are TGTGCCAGCAGCATGGTAGTTGGACAAGAAGCTTTCTTT.